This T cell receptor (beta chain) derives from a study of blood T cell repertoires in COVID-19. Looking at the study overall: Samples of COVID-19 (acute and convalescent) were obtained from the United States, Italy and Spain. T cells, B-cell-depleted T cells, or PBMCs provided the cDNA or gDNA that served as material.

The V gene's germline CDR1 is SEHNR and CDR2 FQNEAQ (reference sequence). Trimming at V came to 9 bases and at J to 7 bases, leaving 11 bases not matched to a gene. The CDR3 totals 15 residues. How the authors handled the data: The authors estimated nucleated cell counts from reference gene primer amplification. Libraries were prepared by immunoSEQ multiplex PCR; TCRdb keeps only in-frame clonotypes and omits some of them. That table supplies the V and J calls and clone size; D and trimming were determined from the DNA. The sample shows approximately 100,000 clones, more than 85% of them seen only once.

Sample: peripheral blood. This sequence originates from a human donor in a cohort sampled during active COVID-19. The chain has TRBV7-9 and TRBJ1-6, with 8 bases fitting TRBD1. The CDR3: CARRTGNWGNSPLHF. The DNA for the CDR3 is TGTGCCAGGAGGACAGGGAATTGGGGCAATTCACCCCTCCACTTT.